These 10 T cell receptor beta chains share one sample of origin, sequenced in a study of cytomegalovirus exposure and HLA in healthy donors. The PCR ran on 60 Vbeta and 13 Jbeta primers. The method was immunoSEQ multiplex PCR; TCRdb's version includes in-frame clones alone and lacks a portion of them. The sample lists 210,000 or so clones; over 75% were seen once. Sequencing was performed on PBMCs. The origin of the receptors is a woman aged 45 to 65 in good health and CMV-seropositive.

This clone has a count of ten or more. The V call is TRBV5-4, the J call TRBJ2-6; D gene ambiguous. V dropped 2 bases and J dropped 0 bases, with 12 bases sitting between them. Germline V lookup: CDR1 SGHNT, CDR2 YYREEE (reference sequence). There are 17 residues in the CDR3. The CDR3 sequence: CASSFGHTASGANVLTF. The DNA for the CDR3 is TGTGCCAGCAGCTTTGGGCATACAGCCTCTGGGGCCAACGTCCTGACTTTC.

This clone occurred once. The chain recombines TRBV18 with TRBJ2-2, with TRBD2 matching 7 bases. This CDR3 has 16 amino acids. V shed 6 bases, J shed 2 bases, and the junction held 9 bases outside the gene matches. Germline values: CDR1 KGHSH, CDR2 LQKENI. CDR3 DNA: TGTGCCAGCTCTCCCCAGGGAGGGTACAACACCGGGGAGCTGTTTTTT. This sequence encodes CASSPQGGYNTGELFF.

The V call is TRBV20-1, the J call TRBJ2-7; tentative D call: TRBD1 (6 bases). V dropped 5 bases and J dropped 3 bases, with 8 bases sitting between them. Germline CDR1 reads DFQATT; CDR2 reads SNEGSKA (reference sequence). This CDR3 spans 11 amino acids. This chain's CDR3 is CSAPQGYEQYF. The DNA for the CDR3 is TGCAGTGCTCCACAGGGCTACGAGCAGTACTTC.

This clone was observed a few times. The chain links TRBV7-3 to TRBJ2-7; 7 bases line up with TRBD1. From germline, CDR1 is SGHTA and CDR2 FQGTGA. Germline trimming cut 5 bases from V and 3 bases from J; bases unmatched to any gene: 4. The length of the CDR3 is 13 residues. The CDR3 bases are TGTGCCAGCAGCCCGGGACAGAACTACGAGCAGTACTTC. Translation gives CASSPGQNYEQYF.

V usage is TRBV7-3 and J usage is TRBJ2-1; 10 bases agree with TRBD2. V trimming: 2 bases; J trimming: 4 bases; junction bases outside the gene matches: 2. This CDR3 is built from 15 residues. Germline V CDR1 and CDR2: SGHTA, FQGTGA. The CDR3 protein is CASSLLAGAYNEQFF. The DNA for the CDR3 is TGTGCCAGCAGCTTACTAGCGGGGGCGTACAATGAGCAGTTCTTC.

The count of this clone is one. The chain is built from TRBV7-9 and TRBJ2-5, with TRBD2 matching 14 bases. This CDR3 is 16 amino acids long. Germline CDR1 is SEHNR and CDR2 is FQNEAQ (reference sequence). V lost 5 bases to trimming and J lost 4 bases; unmatched junction nucleotides: 6. CDR3 bases: TGTGCCAGCAGCACCCGAGGACTAGCGGGGGGAGAGACCCAGTACTTC. Translation: CASSTRGLAGGETQYF.

The rearrangement uses TRBV9 and TRBJ1-3, with TRBD1 matching over 9 bases. J lost 1 base, V lost 4 bases, and 6 bases had no gene match. CDR3 size: 16 residues. Germline V gene data show CDR1 as SGDLS and CDR2 as YYNGEE. This CDR3 is CASSPLQGASGNTIYF. For the CDR3, the DNA is TGTGCCAGCAGCCCCTTACAGGGGGCATCTGGAAACACCATATATTTT.

This rearrangement joins TRBV4-1 to TRBJ1-1; D might be TRBD1 (6 bases). CDR1 is MGHRA and CDR2 is YSYEKL in the germline V gene. The CDR3 has 19 amino acids. Deletions cut 0 bases from V and 4 bases from J, with 24 bases between. CDR3 DNA sequence: TGCGCCAGCAGCCAAGATACTTCCTCTTCCGCAGGGGAAGGCACTGAAGCTTTCTTT. Protein: CASSQDTSSSAGEGTEAFF.

The gene calls are TRBV7-9 and TRBJ1-2; the D gene is possibly TRBD1 (5 bases). There are 16 residues in the CDR3. CDR1 is SEHNR, CDR2 FQNEAQ, per germline (reference sequence). V lost 6 bases and J 7 bases, leaving 24 bases between the germline ends. The CDR3 protein is CASSPSGVEGLRGYTF. DNA of the CDR3: TGTGCCAGCAGTCCTTCGGGGGTTGAAGGCTTGCGTGGCTACACCTTC.

The J gene is TRBJ2-7, the V gene TRBV7-2; possibly TRBD2 for D (5 bases). Germline lookup yields CDR1 SGHTA and CDR2 FQGNSA. This CDR3 has 16 residues. The V end lost 2 bases, the J end lost 5 bases, and 19 bases lay between the germline ends. The CDR3: CASSLSYSVGVDEQYF. For the CDR3, the DNA is TGTGCCAGCAGCTTATCATACTCCGTCGGGGTCGACGAGCAGTACTTC.